Following are 19 T cell receptor beta chains from one sample sequenced in a study of blood T cells in healthy people across ages. Together with a sample-barcoded 5' primer, a J-beta primer mix was included in a second PCR lasting about 7 to 11 cycles. TCRdb itself ran the 5' RACE reads through MiXCR, one entry per CDR3 protein. This sample has over 1.5 million distinct CDR3 sequences, with around 48% found just once. Material: blood. Source of these receptors: a woman between 40 and 50 years old in good health.

V usage is TRBV4-3 and J usage is TRBJ1-1, with TRBD1 as a possible D gene (6 bases). Germline lookup yields CDR1 LGHNA and CDR2 YSLEER. The germline V and J ends were trimmed by 3 bases and 0 bases, with 20 bases remaining between them. This CDR3 is built from 18 residues. The CDR3 protein is CASSQDPGGTLLNTEAFF. Here the CDR3 DNA reads TGCGCCAGCAGCCAGGATCCGGGGGGCACTCTCCTGAACACTGAAGCTTTCTTT.

The V gene is TRBV7-2, the J gene TRBJ2-1, with 11 bases matching TRBD2. V was pared by 0 bases and J by 5 bases, with 6 bases of the junction left unmatched. The CDR3 is 17 residues long. Germline V gene sequence: CDR1 SGHTA, CDR2 FQGNSA. As DNA, the CDR3 is TGTGCCAGCAGCTTAGCGGGGTATAGCGGGGGGGACAATGAGCAGTTCTTC. Translating it yields CASSLAGYSGGDNEQFF.

The V and J genes are TRBV7-2 and TRBJ2-3; either TRBD1 or TRBD2 may fit D (6 bases each). CDR3 length equals 17 residues. V lost 1 base, J lost 10 bases, and 24 bases lay in between. Germline V gene lookup returns CDR1 SGHTA and CDR2 FQGNSA. CDR3 amino acids: CASSLGTGGLPVDAQYF. The CDR3 DNA sequence: TGTGCCAGCAGCTTAGGGACCGGGGGCCTTCCAGTGGATGCGCAGTATTTT. The whole variable domain, remainder taken from reference TRBV7-2 and TRBJ2-3, is GAGVSQSPSNKVTEKGKDVELRCDPISGHTALYWYRQSLGQGLEFLIYFQGNSAPDKSGLPSDRFSAERTGGSVSTLTIQRTQQEDSAVYLCASSLGTGGLPVDAQYFGPGTRLTVL.

This clonotype was counted many times. This sequence joins TRBV29-1 and TRBJ2-7, with D hard to call. Per the germline V gene, CDR1 is SQVTM and CDR2 is ANQGSEA. This CDR3 has 11 amino acids. The germline V and J ends were trimmed by 6 bases and 3 bases, with 9 bases remaining between them. CDR3 DNA: TGCAGCGTCGAGCGAGGCTACGAGCAGTACTTC. Translation gives CSVERGYEQYF.

The sample holds a few counts of this clonotype. V and J are TRBV7-2 and TRBJ2-5; D call uncertain. Germline V gene sequence: CDR1 SGHTA, CDR2 FQGNSA. V was trimmed by 3 bases and J by 2 bases, leaving 16 bases between them. The CDR3 sequence is 16 residues long. The CDR3 DNA reads TGTGCCAGCAGCTTCCTCACGCGACCGATTCAAGAGACCCAGTACTTC. Translation: CASSFLTRPIQETQYF.

This clonotype was seen a single time. DNA of the CDR3: TGTGCCAGCAGCTTAGTACAGGGGGCGGAAGGCTACACCTTC. This codes for CASSLVQGAEGYTF. The chain is built from TRBV7-2 and TRBJ1-2; 9 positions match TRBD1. Germline lookup yields CDR1 SGHTA and CDR2 FQGNSA. Losses at the gene ends were 1 base for V and 8 bases for J; bases not matched to a gene: 5. CDR3 length: 14 amino acids.

The genes are TRBV7-3 and TRBJ2-1; 9 bases align to TRBD2. Germline V lookup: CDR1 SGHTA, CDR2 FQGTGA. With V trimmed by 1 base and J by 9 bases, 13 bases remained unmatched. There are 17 residues in the CDR3. The CDR3 DNA reads as TGTGCCAGCAGCTTAAGTGGCTCCCGGGGACTAGCAAGTGAGCAGTTCTTC. Amino acid sequence: CASSLSGSRGLASEQFF.

This clonotype was found a few times. V and J are TRBV6-2 or TRBV6-3 and TRBJ2-5; weak D call: TRBD1 (6 bases). The CDR3 is 14 amino acids. Germline values: CDR1 MNHEY, CDR2 SVGEGT. V lost 6 bases and J lost 2, with 13 bases in between. CDR3 in amino acids: CASRTGHNQETQYF. The CDR3 nucleotides are TGTGCCAGCAGGACGGGACACAATCAAGAGACCCAGTACTTC.

This clonotype was detected only a few times. The rearrangement uses TRBV20-1 and TRBJ1-2; a possible D gene is TRBD1 (5 bases). Germline V gene lookup returns CDR1 DFQATT and CDR2 SNEGSKA (reference sequence). The CDR3 totals 12 residues. V dropped 3 bases and J dropped 5 bases, with 10 bases sitting between them. The CDR3 bases are TGCAGTGCTAGGAGGCAGGGTTATGGCTACACCTTC. Protein product: CSARRQGYGYTF.

The chain uses TRBV6-2 or TRBV6-3 and TRBJ2-4; D not certain. The J call is uncertain, as TRBJ2-7 better fits the DNA end. The CDR3 is made up of 14 amino acids. Germline assignment: CDR1 MNHEY and CDR2 SVGEGT. The CDR3 loop reads CASSYSTVGFEQYF. The CDR3 DNA reads TGTGCCAGCAGTTACTCGACCGTGGGTTTCGAGCAGTACTTC.

This clonotype was counted once. This sequence joins TRBV5-1 and TRBJ2-7, with TRBD1 matching 7 bases. Germline V gene sequence: CDR1 SGHRS, CDR2 YFSETQ. J lost 6 bases, V lost 4 bases, and 13 bases had no gene match. The CDR3 runs to 15 residues. The chain's CDR3 is CASSQGLTGACEQYF. Written as DNA, the CDR3 is TGCGCCAGCAGCCAAGGACTCACAGGGGCCTGCGAGCAGTACTTC.

This clonotype has just a few counts. The chain has TRBV29-1 and TRBJ2-6; no clear D gene. The V end was cut by 4 bases, the J end by 0 bases, with 13 bases between. This CDR3 comprises 16 residues. The V gene's germline CDR1 is SQVTM and CDR2 ANQGSEA. The CDR3 DNA follows: TGCAGCGTTGTGGGCAGGCCCTCCTCTGGGGCCAACGTCCTGACTTTC. Its protein product is CSVVGRPSSGANVLTF.

In its sample, this clonotype was seen a few times. This rearrangement joins TRBV7-9 to TRBJ2-5; D not certain. CDR1 and CDR2 from the germline V gene are SEHNR and FQNEAQ (reference sequence). CDR3 length: 15 amino acids. V lost 1 base and J lost 2, with 11 bases in between. The chain's CDR3 is CASSLVKGGQETQYF. Here the CDR3 DNA reads TGTGCCAGCAGCTTAGTGAAGGGTGGGCAAGAGACCCAGTACTTC. Supplemented by reference TRBV7-9 and TRBJ2-5, the full variable domain reads DTGVSQNPRHKITKRGQNVTFRCDPISEHNRLYWYRQTLGQGPEFLTYFQNEAQLEKSRLLSDRFSAERPKGSFSTLEIQRTEQGDSAMYLCASSLVKGGQETQYFGPGTRLLVL.

This clonotype was observed a few times. The J gene is TRBJ2-6, the V gene TRBV5-1; 10 bases are a match to TRBD1. The trim removed 3 bases at V and 2 bases at J, leaving 5 bases unmatched. Per germline, CDR1 SGHRS and CDR2 YFSETQ. The CDR3 consists of 17 residues. The CDR3: CASSSGTGDPGANVLTF. As DNA, the CDR3 is TGCGCCAGCAGCTCCGGGACAGGGGACCCTGGGGCCAACGTCCTGACTTTC.

The CDR3: CSARDVRGHGTQYF. Written as DNA, the CDR3 is TGCAGTGCTAGAGACGTTCGGGGGCATGGGACCCAGTACTTC. The chain employs TRBV20-1 and TRBJ2-5; D might be TRBD1 or TRBD2, each matching 6 bases. Germline V gives CDR1 DFQATT, CDR2 SNEGSKA (reference sequence). The V end lost 0 bases, the J end lost 7 bases, and 15 bases lay between the germline ends. The CDR3 loop spans 14 amino acids.

This rearrangement joins TRBV24-1 to TRBJ2-1, with a weak D call TRBD2 (6 bases). V gave up 3 bases and J gave up 14 bases, with 16 bases separating them. Germline lookup yields CDR1 KGHDR and CDR2 SFDVKD. CDR3 length: 13 amino acids. The CDR3 loop is CATSDPGGPAEFF. The CDR3 bases are TGTGCCACCAGTGATCCCGGGGGACCCGCGGAGTTCTTC.

This chain joins TRBV4-1 and TRBJ1-6; possible D gene TRBD1, 6 bases. Germline values: CDR1 MGHRA, CDR2 YSYEKL. The CDR3 is made up of 18 amino acids. V lost 4 bases to trimming and J lost 4 bases, with 20 bases between them. The CDR3 DNA follows: TGCGCCAGCAGCCCCTTGTTATGGAGACAGGCATATAATTCACCCCTCCACTTT. Its translation is CASSPLLWRQAYNSPLHF.

The rearrangement uses TRBV5-1 and TRBJ1-5; maybe TRBD1 (6 bases). V was cut by 2 bases and J by 0 bases, with 15 bases left in between. Germline V CDR1 and CDR2: SGHRS, YFSETQ. There are 17 residues in the CDR3. Here the CDR3 reads CASSLYGQTDSNQPQHF. The CDR3 nucleotides are TGCGCCAGCAGCTTATACGGACAGACAGATAGCAATCAGCCCCAGCATTTT.

Regarding this clonotype: Just one base apart from a much larger clone, this may be a read error. This chain joins TRBV7-2 and TRBJ1-2, with no clear D. Per germline, CDR1 SGHTA and CDR2 FQGNSA. The CDR3 extends over 15 amino acids. The CDR3 DNA reads TGTGCCGGCAGCAAAAAGGGAATCGCTAACTATGGCTACACCTTC. It encodes CAGSKKGIANYGYTF.